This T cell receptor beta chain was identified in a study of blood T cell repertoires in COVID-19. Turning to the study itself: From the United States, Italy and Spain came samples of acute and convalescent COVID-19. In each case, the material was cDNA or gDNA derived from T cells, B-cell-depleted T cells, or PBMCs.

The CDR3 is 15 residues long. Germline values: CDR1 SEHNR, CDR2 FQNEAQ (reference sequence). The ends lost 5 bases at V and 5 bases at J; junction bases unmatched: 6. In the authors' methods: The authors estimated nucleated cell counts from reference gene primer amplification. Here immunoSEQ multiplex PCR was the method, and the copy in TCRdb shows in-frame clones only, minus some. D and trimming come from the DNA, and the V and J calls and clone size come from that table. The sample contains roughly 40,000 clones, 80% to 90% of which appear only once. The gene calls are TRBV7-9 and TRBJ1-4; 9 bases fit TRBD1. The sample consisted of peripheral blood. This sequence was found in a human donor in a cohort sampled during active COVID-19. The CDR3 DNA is TGTGCCAGCAGCCCGGGACAGGGCCAAAATGAAAAACTGTTTTTT. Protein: CASSPGQGQNEKLFF.